The 14 T cell receptor beta chains below all came from one sample that was sequenced in a study of blood T cell repertoires in COVID-19. Clones were sequenced by immunoSEQ multiplex PCR, and TCRdb holds only the in-frame ones, with some missing. The table has approximately 75,000 clones, approximately 89% seen once. Sample: peripheral blood. The source of these receptors is an elderly man with acute or convalescent COVID-19.

The chain carries TRBV6-5 and TRBJ1-2; 8 bases align to TRBD1. The length of the CDR3 is 14 residues. The V and J ends lost 6 bases and 4 bases, in that order; junction bases with no gene match: 7. Germline CDR1 reads MNHEY; CDR2 reads SVGAGI. CDR3 nucleotides: TGTGCCAGCAGGGCAGGGGGCGCGAGCTATGGCTACACCTTC. This encodes CASRAGGASYGYTF.

The genes are TRBV6-6 and TRBJ1-2; D may be TRBD1 (6 bases). The CDR3 is 14 amino acids. The germline V and J ends were trimmed by 4 bases and 4 bases, with 13 bases remaining between them. Germline lookup yields CDR1 MNHNY and CDR2 SVGAGI (reference sequence). The CDR3 coding sequence is TGTGCCAGCAGTTCGCTGACAGGCTCCTATGGCTACACCTTC. Protein: CASSSLTGSYGYTF.

J is TRBJ2-3 and V is TRBV7-2, with 13 nucleotides matching TRBD2. Germline V gene lookup returns CDR1 SGHTA and CDR2 FQGNSA. With V trimmed by 5 bases and J by 4 bases, 6 bases remained unmatched. This CDR3 is 16 amino acids long. The CDR3 sequence is CASSERLAGGPDTQYF. The CDR3 nucleotides read TGTGCCAGCAGCGAACGACTAGCGGGAGGCCCAGATACGCAGTATTTT.

V is TRBV19 and J is TRBJ2-7; maybe TRBD2 (6 bases). V was clipped by 5 bases and J by 0 bases, with 11 bases between them. This CDR3 has 14 amino acids. The germline V gene encodes CDR1 LNHDA and CDR2 SQIVND (reference sequence). The CDR3 coding sequence is TGTGCCAGTAGTCCCGGACTAAACTCCTACGAGCAGTACTTC. Protein: CASSPGLNSYEQYF.

The V call is TRBV6-5, the J call TRBJ2-3; the D is unclear. The V gene lost 0 bases and the J gene lost 3 bases, with 10 bases spanning the gap. The CDR3 loop spans 15 amino acids. Germline CDR1 MNHEY, CDR2 SVGAGI. The CDR3 sequence is CASSYSGSRTDTQYF. DNA for the CDR3: TGTGCCAGCAGTTACTCAGGATCCAGGACAGATACGCAGTATTTT.

This rearrangement joins TRBV5-1 to TRBJ1-1, with TRBD1 matching over 8 bases. Germline V lookup: CDR1 SGHRS, CDR2 YFSETQ. This CDR3 comprises 14 residues. V shed 3 bases and J 8 bases; nucleotides not matched to a gene: 9. The CDR3 spells CASSSFTGGREAFF. Written as DNA, the CDR3 is TGCGCCAGCAGCTCGTTTACAGGGGGGAGAGAAGCTTTCTTT.

The chain is built from TRBV6-4 and TRBJ1-2; D is possibly TRBD1 (5 bases). Germline V gives CDR1 MRHNA, CDR2 SNTAGT. V was cut by 0 bases and J by 7 bases, with 12 bases left in between. CDR3 length: 14 residues. The CDR3 here is CASSDSWQGGGYTF. DNA of the CDR3: TGTGCCAGCAGTGACTCGTGGCAGGGCGGTGGCTACACCTTC.

The V and J genes are TRBV6-2 or TRBV6-3 and TRBJ2-5; D might be TRBD2 (6 bases). The germline V gene encodes CDR1 MNHEY and CDR2 SVGEGT. V was clipped by 6 bases and J by 4 bases, with 12 bases between them. This CDR3 has 13 amino acids. Here the CDR3 reads CASRPSAIETQYF. CDR3 DNA sequence: TGTGCCAGCAGACCTAGCGCCATAGAGACCCAGTACTTC.

The CDR3 here is CASSLTGTGGPNYGYTF. The CDR3 nucleotides are TGTGCCAGCAGTCTAACCGGGACAGGGGGGCCGAACTATGGCTACACCTTC. The chain employs TRBV14 and TRBJ1-2, with 11 bases lining up with TRBD1. Germline V gene sequence: CDR1 SGHDN, CDR2 FVKESK. This CDR3 contains 17 residues. V was pared by 6 bases and J by 2 bases, with 11 bases of the junction left unmatched.

This chain uses TRBV7-2 with TRBJ1-4; D is unresolved. V dropped 3 bases and J dropped 8 bases, with 19 bases sitting between them. Looked up from germline, CDR1 is SGHTA and CDR2 is FQGNSA. The CDR3 covers 16 residues. CDR3: CASSLQPGGIGEKLFF. The CDR3 DNA is TGTGCCAGCAGCTTGCAGCCGGGAGGGATTGGGGAAAAACTGTTTTTT.

The chain uses TRBV10-3 and TRBJ1-1; 7 bases match TRBD1. V dropped 6 bases and J dropped 0; count of bases not matched to a gene: 13. Germline V gene lookup returns CDR1 ENHRY and CDR2 SYGVKD. This CDR3 is 17 amino acids long. The CDR3 protein is CAIRDRQGANMNTEAFF. Here the CDR3 DNA reads TGTGCCATCAGAGATAGACAGGGCGCTAACATGAACACTGAAGCTTTCTTT.

The genes are TRBV6-6 and TRBJ1-4; no definite D call. CDR1 is MNHNY and CDR2 is SVGAGI in the germline V gene (reference sequence). The CDR3 runs 14 residues. Between the trimmed V and J ends, which lost 7 bases and 7 bases, there was a span of 16 bases. CDR3 nucleotide sequence: TGTGCCAGCATACAACAGTCAACATCTGAAAAACTGTTTTTT. Its translation: CASIQQSTSEKLFF.

The DNA for the CDR3 is TGTGCCAGCAGTGGGGGGACAGGGTTAACGCCTTGGATGCAGCCCCAGCATTTT. It is translated as CASSGGTGLTPWMQPQHF. This chain connects TRBV25-1 to TRBJ1-5; 9 bases map to TRBD1. The junction had 17 bases not matched to a gene; V was cut back by 4 bases and J by 7 bases. The CDR3 has 18 residues. Germline V gives CDR1 MGHDK, CDR2 SYGVNS.

This chain joins TRBV5-1 and TRBJ1-3; D remains ambiguous. V was cut by 0 bases and J by 3 bases, with 10 bases left in between. CDR1 is SGHRS and CDR2 is YFSETQ in the germline V gene. The CDR3 covers 15 residues. CDR3 sequence reads: CASSLGQSDGNTIYF. Written as DNA, the CDR3 is TGCGCCAGCAGCTTGGGGCAGTCAGATGGAAACACCATATATTTT.